The T cell receptor beta chain described here comes from a study of blood T cell repertoires in COVID-19. Study background: Samples came from the United States, Italy and Spain, spanning acute and convalescent COVID-19. T cells, B-cell-depleted T cells, or PBMCs supplied cDNA or gDNA.

Per the authors' pipeline: The assay estimated nucleated cells by amplifying reference gene primers. Only in-frame clones appear in the TCRdb table, and some are missing; sequencing was by immunoSEQ multiplex PCR. D and trimming come from the DNA, and the V and J calls and clone size come from that table. This table holds approximately 140,000 clones, around 80% found once. Deletions cut 2 bases from V and 1 base from J, with 12 bases between. The CDR3 totals 15 residues. Germline V CDR1 and CDR2: SGHTS, YDEGEE. This sequence originates from a woman older than 75 in a cohort sampled during active or convalescent COVID-19. Sequenced material: peripheral blood. The chain is built from TRBV5-8 and TRBJ1-1; D is perhaps TRBD1 (5 bases). The CDR3 coding sequence is TGTGCCAGCAGCTTTGTAGGGGCGCCGAACACTGAAGCTTTCTTT. Translated: CASSFVGAPNTEAFF.